This T cell receptor (beta chain) was captured in a study of blood T cell repertoires in COVID-19. Overall study context: Samples taken during acute and convalescent COVID-19 were collected in the United States, Italy and Spain. From T cells, B-cell-depleted T cells, or PBMCs came the material, which was cDNA or gDNA.

In the original processing: Counts of nucleated cells, estimated from reference gene primer amplification, were obtained. Measured with immunoSEQ multiplex PCR; TCRdb has only the in-frame clones, and not every one. D and trimming were read from the DNA, whereas the V and J calls and clone size are those reported in that table. The data hold about 210,000 clones, with roughly 90% observed a single time. Participants, about 18 to 100 years old, spanned 25 or so US areas. J was trimmed by 1 base and V by 5 bases; bases with no gene match: 9. The CDR3 sequence is 17 residues long. Germline values: CDR1 MDHEN, CDR2 SYDVKM.

The J gene is TRBJ2-7, the V gene TRBV28; TRBD1 agrees at 12 bases. This clonotype was obtained from a woman under 30 who had recovered from COVID-19. Sequenced input: PBMCs or T cells enriched from blood (not recorded which). The CDR3 protein is CASSRDRGLPLSYEQYF. The CDR3 DNA sequence: TGTGCCAGCAGTCGGGACAGGGGGCTACCCCTTTCCTACGAGCAGTACTTC.